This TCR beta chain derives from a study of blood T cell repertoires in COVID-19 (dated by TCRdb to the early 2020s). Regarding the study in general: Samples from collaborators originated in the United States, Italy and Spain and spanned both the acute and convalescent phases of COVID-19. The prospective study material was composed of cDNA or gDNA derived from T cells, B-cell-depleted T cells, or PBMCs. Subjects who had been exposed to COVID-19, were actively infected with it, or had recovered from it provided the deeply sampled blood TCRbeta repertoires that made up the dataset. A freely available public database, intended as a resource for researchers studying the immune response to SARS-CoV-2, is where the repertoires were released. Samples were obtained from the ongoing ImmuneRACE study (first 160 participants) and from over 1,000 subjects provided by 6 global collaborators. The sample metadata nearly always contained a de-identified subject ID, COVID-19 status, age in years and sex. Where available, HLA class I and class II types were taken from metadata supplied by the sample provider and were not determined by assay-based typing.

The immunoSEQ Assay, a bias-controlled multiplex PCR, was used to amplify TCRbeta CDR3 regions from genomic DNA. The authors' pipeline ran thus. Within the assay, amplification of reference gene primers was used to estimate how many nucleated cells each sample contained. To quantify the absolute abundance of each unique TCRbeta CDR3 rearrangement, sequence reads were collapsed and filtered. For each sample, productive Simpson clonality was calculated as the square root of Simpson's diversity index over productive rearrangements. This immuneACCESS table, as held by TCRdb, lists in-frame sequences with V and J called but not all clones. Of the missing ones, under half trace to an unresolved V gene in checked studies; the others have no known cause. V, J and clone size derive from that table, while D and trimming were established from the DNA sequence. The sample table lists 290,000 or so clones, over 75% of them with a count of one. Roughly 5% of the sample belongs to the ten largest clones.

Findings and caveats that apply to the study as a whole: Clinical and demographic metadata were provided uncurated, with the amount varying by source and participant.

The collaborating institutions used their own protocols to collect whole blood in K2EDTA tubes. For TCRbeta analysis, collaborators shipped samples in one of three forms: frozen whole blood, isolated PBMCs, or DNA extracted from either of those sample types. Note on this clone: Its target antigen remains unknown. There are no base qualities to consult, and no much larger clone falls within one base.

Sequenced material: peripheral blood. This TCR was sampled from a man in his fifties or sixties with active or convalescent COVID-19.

The sequenced DNA is TGCGCCAGCAGCCAAGATACCCGGGGTCTGGGCAATGAGCAGTTCTTC. Translation gives CASSQDTRGLGNEQFF. The chain couples TRBV4-1 to TRBJ2-1; a tentative D call is TRBD2 (5 bases match). V loses 0 bases, J loses 6 bases, and the germline ends lie 15 bases apart. From cysteine to phenylalanine, the CDR3 is 16 amino acids long. Solely the CDR3 DNA is kept, with 48 bases framed from the first base. CDR1 and CDR2, per the germline V gene, are MGHRA and YSYEKL.